The T cell receptor (beta chain) under discussion was sequenced for a study of blood T cell repertoires in COVID-19. Across the whole study: In each case, the material was cDNA or gDNA derived from T cells, B-cell-depleted T cells, or PBMCs.

CDR1 and CDR2 (germline): SGHTA, FQGNSA. V lost 4 bases and J lost 6; bases outside the gene matches: 4. CDR3 size: 14 residues. Clones were sequenced by immunoSEQ multiplex PCR, and TCRdb holds only the in-frame ones, with some missing. There are hundreds of thousands of clones in the sample; 70% to 90% occur only once, and 8% to 10% lies in the top ten. Material: PBMCs or T cells enriched from blood (not recorded which). This sequence joins TRBV7-2 and TRBJ1-3; 9 nucleotides match TRBD1. The TCR was taken from a woman aged 40 to 50 who had recovered from COVID-19. The CDR3 region is CASSSGQGLNTIYF. CDR3 sequence (DNA): TGTGCCAGCAGCTCGGGACAGGGATTAAACACCATATATTTT.